Listed here is a single T cell receptor (beta chain). Germline assignment: CDR1 KGHSH and CDR2 LQKENI. CDR3 length: 14 residues. V dropped 6 bases and J dropped 8; count of bases not matched to a gene: 7. The sample originates from a study of control samples from healthy donors and cancer patients. Sequencing was performed with immunoSEQ multiplex PCR; in TCRdb, only in-frame clones are kept and a portion is missing. There are 150,000 to 200,000 clones in the sample; roughly 89% occur only once, and approximately 1.5% lies in the top ten. V usage is TRBV18 and J usage is TRBJ2-4, with 10 nucleotides matching TRBD1. Source material: blood. The receptor was isolated from a woman under 40 in good health. The CDR3 loop reads CASSPGQGRDIQYF. For the CDR3, the DNA is TGTGCCAGCTCGCCGGGACAGGGGAGGGACATTCAGTACTTC.